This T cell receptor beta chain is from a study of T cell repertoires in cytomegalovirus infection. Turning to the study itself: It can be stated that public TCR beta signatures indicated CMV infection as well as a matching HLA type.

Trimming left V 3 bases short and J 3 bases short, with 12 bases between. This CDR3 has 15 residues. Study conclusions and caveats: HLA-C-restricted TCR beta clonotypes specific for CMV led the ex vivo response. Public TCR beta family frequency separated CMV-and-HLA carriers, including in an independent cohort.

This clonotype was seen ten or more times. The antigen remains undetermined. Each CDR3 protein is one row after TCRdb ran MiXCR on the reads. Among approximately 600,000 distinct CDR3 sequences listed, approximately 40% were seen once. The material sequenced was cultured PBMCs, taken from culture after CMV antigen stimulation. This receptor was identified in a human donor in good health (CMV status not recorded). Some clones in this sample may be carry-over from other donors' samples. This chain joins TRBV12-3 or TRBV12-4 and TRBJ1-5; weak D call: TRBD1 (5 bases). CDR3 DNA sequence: TGTGCCAGCAGTTTTAGGGGCCGTCCCAATCAGCCCCAGCATTTT. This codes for CASSFRGRPNQPQHF.